The clone carrying this TCR beta chain has a handful of counts. These data are taken from a study of T cell changes during pregnancy in multiple sclerosis. V dropped 4 bases and J dropped 7 bases, with 17 bases sitting between them. CDR3 length: 14 residues. Germline lookup yields CDR1 LNHDA and CDR2 SQIVND (reference sequence). TCRdb's table, derived via immunoSEQ multiplex PCR, lists solely in-frame clones and lacks some. The data hold more than 60,000 clones, with roughly nine tenths observed a single time. The V call is TRBV19, the J call TRBJ2-7; D is perhaps TRBD1 (6 bases). The specimen was peripheral blood, collected in the second trimester of pregnancy. This receptor was identified in a female donor with multiple sclerosis, enrolled in a pregnancy study. CDR3: CASSTYRENSEQYF. CDR3 DNA sequence: TGTGCCAGTAGTACTTACAGGGAGAATTCGGAGCAGTACTTC.